Below, 6 T cell receptor beta chains from the same sample are listed, as sequenced in a study of CD8 T cells in ankylosing spondylitis. Using its own MiXCR run on the 5' RACE reads, TCRdb lists one record per CDR3 protein. The data show around 230,000 distinct CDR3 sequences, 8% to 9.5% seen once. Input material: blood, either unsorted or a sorted T cell fraction (not recorded which). The receptor set was obtained from a male donor with ankylosing spondylitis or in good health (not recorded which).

V is TRBV7-9 and J is TRBJ2-3; no firm D call. Germline assignment: CDR1 SEHNR and CDR2 FQNEAQ (reference sequence). The germline V and J ends were trimmed by 3 bases and 6 bases, with 10 bases remaining between them. The CDR3 spans 13 residues. For the CDR3, the DNA is TGTGCCAGCAGCTTCAGTCAACGGGATACGCAGTATTTT. Translation: CASSFSQRDTQYF.

This clonotype was recorded at least ten times. The chain recombines TRBV5-6 with TRBJ1-2; D uncertain. V lost 4 bases and J 1 base, leaving 14 bases between the germline ends. The CDR3 is 15 residues long. The germline V gene has CDR1 SGHDT and CDR2 YYEEEE. Here the CDR3 DNA reads TGTGCCAGCAGCCCACCGAATACAGTTAACTATGGCTACACCTTC. Translation gives CASSPPNTVNYGYTF.

This chain links TRBV12-3 or TRBV12-4 with TRBJ1-1; no firm D call. The CDR3 has 15 residues. Trimming removed 4 bases from V and 4 bases from J, with 16 bases in between. The CDR3 spells CASSSPTLLGTEAFF. In nucleotides, the CDR3 is TGTGCCAGCAGTTCCCCGACTTTGCTCGGCACTGAAGCTTTCTTT.

In its sample, this clonotype was seen a few times. The rearrangement uses TRBV11-2 and TRBJ2-6; 8 bases agree with TRBD2. The CDR3 has 18 amino acids. Looked up from germline, CDR1 is SGHAT and CDR2 is FQNNGV. V shed 5 bases and J 0 bases; nucleotides not matched to a gene: 9. The CDR3 loop is CASSLRVAGLSGANVLTF. CDR3 DNA: TGTGCCAGCAGCCTTCGGGTAGCGGGGCTCTCTGGGGCCAACGTCCTGACTTTC.

This sequence joins TRBV5-1 and TRBJ1-4; D is possibly TRBD1 (5 bases). This CDR3 comprises 15 residues. The V end lost 0 bases, the J end lost 16 bases, and 22 bases lay between the germline ends. The germline gives CDR1 SGHRS, CDR2 YFSETQ. The CDR3 DNA is TGCGCCAGCAGCTTGGCCCTCGGGGCCCTCACGGGTCGGTTTTTT. Amino acid sequence: CASSLALGALTGRFF.

This clonotype showed up just a few times. The genes are TRBV20-1 and TRBJ2-3; 8 bases align to TRBD2. The junction had 1 base not matched to a gene; V was cut back by 5 bases and J by 6 bases. Germline CDR1 is DFQATT and CDR2 is SNEGSKA (reference sequence). CDR3 length: 11 amino acids. The CDR3 is CSARGGDTQYF. In DNA, the CDR3 is TGCAGTGCTCGGGGGGGGGATACGCAGTATTTT.